This T cell receptor (beta chain) was profiled in a study of regulatory and conventional T cells in RAG deficiency. The V gene end was trimmed by 9 bases and the J gene end by 1 base; junction bases not matched to a gene: 11. The CDR3 is made up of 16 amino acids. Germline V CDR1 and CDR2: MDHEN, SYDVKM. This table comes from immunoSEQ multiplex PCR, and its TCRdb copy is limited to in-frame clones, with some not included. The sample contains approximately 7,500 clones, about 90% of which appear only once. The sorted regulatory T cells were CD4+, CD25-high and CD127-low, with genomic DNA sequenced. These data were likewise used in another study, on regulatory T cells. As that study records: The primer mix had 52 TRBV and 13 TRBJ primers. Skewed V and J usage and few unique V-J pairs marked patient repertoires, most in Tregs.

The V and J genes are TRBV28 and TRBJ2-1; TRBD2 agrees at 8 bases. Sequences were obtained from CD127- CD25+ CD4+ Tregs sorted from blood. This sequence originates from a human donor in good health. CDR3 DNA sequence: TGTGCCAGTTTTACTACGGGGGGGCAATCCTACAATGAGCAGTTCTTC. Translated, it gives CASFTTGGQSYNEQFF.